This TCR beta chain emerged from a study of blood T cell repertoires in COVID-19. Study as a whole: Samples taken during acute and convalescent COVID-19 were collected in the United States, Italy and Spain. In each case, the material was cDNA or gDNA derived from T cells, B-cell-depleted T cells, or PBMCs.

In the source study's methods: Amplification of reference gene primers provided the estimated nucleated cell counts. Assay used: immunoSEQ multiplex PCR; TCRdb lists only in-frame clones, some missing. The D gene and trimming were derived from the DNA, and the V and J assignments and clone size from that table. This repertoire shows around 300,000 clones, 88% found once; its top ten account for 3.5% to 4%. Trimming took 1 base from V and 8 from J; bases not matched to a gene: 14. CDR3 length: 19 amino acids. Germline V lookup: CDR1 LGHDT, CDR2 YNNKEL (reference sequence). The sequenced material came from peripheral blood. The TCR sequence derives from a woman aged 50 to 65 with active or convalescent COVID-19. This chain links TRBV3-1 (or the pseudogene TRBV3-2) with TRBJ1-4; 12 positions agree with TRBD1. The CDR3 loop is CASSQAFLGQGALGEKLFF. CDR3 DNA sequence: TGTGCCAGCAGCCAAGCATTTTTGGGACAGGGGGCGCTGGGGGAAAAACTGTTTTTT.